A single sample gave rise to the 26 T cell receptor beta chains below, sequenced in a study of beta chain features in type 1 diabetes listed by TCRdb under 2018. No cognate antigen is known for these TCRs. Results and caveats for the whole study, not just this receptor: Type 1 diabetes patients showed a moderate but significant shortening of TCRB CDR3 length in all four CD4+ subsets.

Libraries came from the immunoSEQ multiplex PCR assay. All of the isolated RNA was reverse transcribed with the High Capacity cDNA Reverse Transcription Kit, so expressed TCRB transcripts were sequenced. In TCRdb, the immuneACCESS table is reduced to in-frame sequences with V and J assigned. These tables do not hold every clone; where another copy was compared, an unresolved V gene accounts for under half, and the others remain unexplained. This sample comprises under 350,000 clones, around 15% of them detected only once. Roughly 0.018% of the sample rests with the top ten. The sample was naive CD4+ T cells from blood. The sample's cell subset or site label is to be understood as: true naive CD4+ T cells. The receptors here all came from a man aged 25-45 years with type 1 diabetes.

The chain uses TRBV7-9 and TRBJ2-1, with 7 nucleotides matching TRBD2. There are 15 residues in the CDR3. V lost 3 bases, J lost 5 bases, and 7 bases stayed unmatched. Germline lookup yields CDR1 SEHNR and CDR2 FQNEAQ (reference sequence). The CDR3 protein is CASSFGSGQDNEQFF. CDR3 bases: TGTGCCAGCAGCTTCGGTAGCGGGCAAGACAATGAGCAGTTCTTC.

The rearrangement uses TRBV28 and TRBJ2-3; 8 bases agree with TRBD2. This CDR3 region has 16 residues. Unmatched junction bases numbered 10, after V lost 6 bases and J lost 2 bases. Germline V gene sequence: CDR1 MDHEN, CDR2 SYDVKM. For the CDR3, the DNA is TGTGCCAGCAGGGTCACAGCGGGAGACGCCACAGATACGCAGTATTTT. Residues: CASRVTAGDATDTQYF.

This clone was seen more than once but under ten times. The chain links TRBV19 to TRBJ1-2; 10 bases line up with TRBD1. Trimming removed 3 bases from V and 3 bases from J; junction bases left unmatched: 4. Germline loops: CDR1 LNHDA, CDR2 SQIVND (reference sequence). The CDR3 covers 15 residues. The CDR3 loop is CASSILTGGDYGYTF. As DNA, the CDR3 is TGTGCCAGTAGTATTCTGACAGGGGGCGACTATGGCTACACCTTC.

The chain links TRBV6-5 to TRBJ1-2; 8 bases agree with TRBD1. V trimming: 4 bases; J trimming: 6 bases; junction bases outside the gene matches: 7. The CDR3 totals 14 residues. Germline values: CDR1 MNHEY, CDR2 SVGAGI. The CDR3 nucleotides read TGTGCCAGCAGTTTTCTAACAGGGGGAGATGGCTACACCTTC. This encodes CASSFLTGGDGYTF.

The genes are TRBV5-1 and TRBJ2-7; TRBD1 is a possible D gene (7 bases). This CDR3 has 16 residues. The V and J ends lost 7 bases and 6 bases respectively, with 26 bases between them. From germline, CDR1 is SGHRS and CDR2 YFSETQ. The CDR3 loop is CASRDPRKGGQAEQYF. As DNA, the CDR3 is TGCGCCAGCCGCGACCCCCGGAAGGGAGGACAGGCCGAGCAGTACTTC.

This clone was seen only a few times. V is TRBV7-9 and J is TRBJ2-7; D is perhaps TRBD1 (7 bases). The CDR3 extends over 15 amino acids. Trimming left V 4 bases short and J 4 bases short, with 17 bases between. Germline values: CDR1 SEHNR, CDR2 FQNEAQ (reference sequence). This CDR3 is CASSSPDRDSYEQYF. CDR3 DNA: TGTGCCAGCAGCTCCCCTGACAGGGACTCTTACGAGCAGTACTTC.

The gene calls are TRBV9 and TRBJ2-2; 8 nucleotides align to TRBD2. The CDR3 extends over 17 amino acids. The germline gives CDR1 SGDLS, CDR2 YYNGEE. Trimming at V came to 0 bases and at J to 5 bases, leaving 9 bases not matched to a gene. DNA for the CDR3: TGTGCCAGCAGCGTAGCAACGGGGGGGGCTATAACCGGGGAGCTGTTTTTT. The encoded protein is CASSVATGGAITGELFF. Full variable domain (missing parts from reference TRBV9 and TRBJ2-2): DSGVTQTPKHLITATGQRVTLRCSPRSGDLSVYWYQQSLDQGLQFLIQYYNGEERAKGNILERFSAQQFPDLHSELNLSSLELGDSALYFCASSVATGGAITGELFFGEGSRLTVL.

Only a few counts were recorded for this clone. The rearrangement uses TRBV29-1 and TRBJ2-1; 7 bases are a match to TRBD1. The CDR3 has 14 amino acids. The ends lost 5 bases at V and 4 bases at J; junction bases unmatched: 8. CDR1 and CDR2 from the germline V gene are SQVTM and ANQGSEA. The CDR3: CSVQRDRLYNEQFF. For the CDR3, the DNA is TGCAGCGTTCAACGGGACAGACTTTACAATGAGCAGTTCTTC.

The V call is TRBV7-2, the J call TRBJ2-7, with 11 bases fitting TRBD1. Unmatched junction bases numbered 6, after V lost 7 bases and J lost 4 bases. The germline V gene has CDR1 SGHTA and CDR2 FQGNSA. The length of the CDR3 is 14 residues. This CDR3 is CASTWDRGGYEQYF. CDR3 coding DNA: TGTGCCAGCACCTGGGACAGGGGGGGTTACGAGCAGTACTTC.

The rearrangement uses TRBV28 and TRBJ2-7; perhaps TRBD1 as D (6 bases). Per germline, CDR1 MDHEN and CDR2 SYDVKM. This CDR3 region has 13 residues. Deletions cut 7 bases from V and 0 bases from J, with 10 bases between. CDR3 loop: CASIDRSSYEQYF. CDR3 DNA: TGTGCCAGCATCGACAGGAGCTCCTACGAGCAGTACTTC.

The CDR3 region is CACGLIGRNQETQYF. CDR3 sequence (DNA): TGTGCCTGCGGGTTAATCGGGCGGAACCAAGAGACCCAGTACTTC. The chain uses TRBV6-1 and TRBJ2-5, with D possibly TRBD2 on 5 matching bases. V lost 11 bases and J lost 0, with 19 bases in between. Germline V gene sequence: CDR1 MNHNS, CDR2 SASEGT. The CDR3 spans 15 residues.

This clone was seen a few times. This chain joins TRBV11-1 and TRBJ2-7; a possible D gene is TRBD1 (5 bases). Germline assignment: CDR1 SGHAT and CDR2 FQDESV (reference sequence). Trimming took 3 bases from V and 0 from J, leaving 12 bases between them. The CDR3 sequence is 15 residues long. In DNA, the CDR3 is TGTGCCAGCAGCTTGGGGCAGTGGAGCTCCTACGAGCAGTACTTC. Its translation is CASSLGQWSSYEQYF. The entire variable domain, with the rest obtained from reference TRBV11-1 and TRBJ2-7, is as follows: EAEVAQSPRYKITEKSQAVAFWCDPISGHATLYWYRQILGQGPELLVQFQDESVVDDSQLPKDRFSAERLKGVDSTLKIQPAELGDSAMYLCASSLGQWSSYEQYFGPGTRLTVT.

The chain uses TRBV30 and TRBJ2-7; D remains ambiguous. V lost 1 base and J 5 bases, leaving 18 bases between the germline ends. The germline V gene has CDR1 GTSNPN and CDR2 SVGIG (reference sequence). This CDR3 comprises 15 residues. The CDR3 spells CAWSGTYILHDEQYF. Here the CDR3 DNA reads TGTGCCTGGAGTGGAACATACATATTGCATGACGAGCAGTACTTC.

The chain has TRBV4-3 and TRBJ1-2; D unresolved. The CDR3 covers 15 residues. The germline V and J ends were trimmed by 0 bases and 4 bases, with 12 bases remaining between them. From germline, CDR1 is LGHNA and CDR2 YSLEER. The chain's CDR3 is CASSQDHQILYGYTF. CDR3 sequence (DNA): TGCGCCAGCAGCCAAGATCATCAGATTCTCTATGGCTACACCTTC.

The chain recombines TRBV29-1 with TRBJ1-1, with D maybe TRBD1 (6 bases). Germline loops: CDR1 SQVTM, CDR2 ANQGSEA. V lost 4 bases, J lost 3 bases, and 6 bases lay in between. This CDR3 contains 11 residues. The CDR3 DNA reads TGCAGCGTTGCAGGGGACACTGAAGCTTTCTTT. Amino acids: CSVAGDTEAFF.

The chain joins TRBV6-5 to TRBJ2-3; D may be TRBD1 (6 bases). Germline lookup yields CDR1 MNHEY and CDR2 SVGAGI. The CDR3 runs to 16 residues. V lost 0 bases and J lost 3, with 13 bases in between. This chain's CDR3 is CASSYSGQRATDTQYF. CDR3 coding DNA: TGTGCCAGCAGTTACTCGGGACAACGAGCAACAGATACGCAGTATTTT.

The chain employs TRBV4-3 and TRBJ2-1; D call uncertain. The CDR3 contains 15 residues. Germline V gives CDR1 LGHNA, CDR2 YSLEER. V was pared by 1 base and J by 1 base, with 8 bases between. The CDR3 nucleotides read TGCGCCAGCAGCCAAGCCCCGAGGTCCTACAATGAGCAGTTCTTC. This translates into CASSQAPRSYNEQFF.

This clone was seen a few times. The CDR3 nucleotides are TGTGCCAGCAGCATGACTAGCGGGAGCTCCTACGAGCAGTACTTC. As protein: CASSMTSGSSYEQYF. The rearrangement links TRBV7-9 to TRBJ2-7, with 12 bases identical to TRBD2. Germline lookup yields CDR1 SEHNR and CDR2 FQNEAQ (reference sequence). J was trimmed by 0 bases and V by 5 bases; bases with no gene match: 2. The CDR3 contains 15 residues. Supplemented by reference TRBV7-9 and TRBJ2-7, the full variable domain reads DTGVSQNPRHKITKRGQNVTFRCDPISEHNRLYWYRQTLGQGPEFLTYFQNEAQLEKSRLLSDRFSAERPKGSFSTLEIQRTEQGDSAMYLCASSMTSGSSYEQYFGPGTRLTVT.

This chain links TRBV7-9 with TRBJ2-1, with TRBD2 matching over 13 bases. The CDR3 extends over 15 amino acids. The germline gives CDR1 SEHNR, CDR2 FQNEAQ (reference sequence). The V gene end was trimmed by 4 bases and the J gene end by 7 bases; junction bases not matched to a gene: 4. The CDR3 DNA sequence: TGTGCCAGCAGCTCAGGGACTAGCGGGGAGAATGAGCAGTTCTTC. Protein: CASSSGTSGENEQFF.

This clone was picked up a small number of times. The V and J genes are TRBV30 and TRBJ1-2, with 11 positions matching TRBD1. The germline V gene has CDR1 GTSNPN and CDR2 SVGIG (reference sequence). The CDR3 extends over 13 amino acids. Unmatched junction bases numbered 3, after V lost 4 bases and J lost 5 bases. This CDR3 is CAWKDRGQYGYTF. The CDR3 coding sequence is TGTGCCTGGAAGGACAGGGGGCAATATGGCTACACCTTC.

This clone has only one observation. The V and J genes are TRBV5-1 and TRBJ2-5; 9 nucleotides match TRBD1. J gave up 5 bases and V 0 bases, and 5 bases lay outside the gene matches. The CDR3 spans 15 residues. Germline CDR1 is SGHRS and CDR2 is YFSETQ. CDR3 sequence (DNA): TGCGCCAGCAGCTTGGGGACAGGGGTCTGGGAGACCCAGTACTTC. Encoded protein: CASSLGTGVWETQYF.

The chain recombines TRBV28 with TRBJ2-7, with D possibly TRBD2 on 5 matching bases. This CDR3 is 13 amino acids long. The germline gives CDR1 MDHEN, CDR2 SYDVKM. V dropped 5 bases and J dropped 3 bases, with 11 bases sitting between them. The CDR3 sequence is CASSLIGGYEQYF. For the CDR3, the DNA is TGTGCCAGCAGTCTAATCGGAGGCTACGAGCAGTACTTC.

This clone turned up a few times. In the same sample, other DNA sequences code for this CDR3. The chain carries TRBV5-1 and TRBJ2-1; tentatively, D is TRBD1 (6 bases). The CDR3 is 16 amino acids. Germline values: CDR1 SGHRS, CDR2 YFSETQ. V was cut by 0 bases and J by 1 base, with 11 bases left in between. The CDR3 sequence is CASSLAGVSSYNEQFF. The DNA of the CDR3 is TGCGCCAGCAGCTTGGCAGGGGTGAGTTCCTACAATGAGCAGTTCTTC.

The CDR3 region has the DNA TGTGCCAGCAGCCGACAGGGAAAGGATAATGAAAAACTGTTTTTT. It specifies CASSRQGKDNEKLFF. The chain couples TRBV7-2 to TRBJ1-4; 7 nucleotides agree with TRBD1. Trimming at V came to 5 bases and at J to 4 bases, leaving 7 bases not matched to a gene. The CDR3 length is 15 residues. Germline V gives CDR1 SGHTA, CDR2 FQGNSA.

The sample holds a few counts of this clone. This chain links TRBV25-1 with TRBJ2-7; TRBD1 matches at 8 bases. V gave up 5 bases and J gave up 5 bases; unmatched junction bases: 8. Germline V CDR1 and CDR2: MGHDK, SYGVNS. CDR3 size: 14 residues. CDR3 sequence (DNA): TGTGCCAGCAGTCGGACAGGGATTGGCGACGAGCAGTACTTC. Protein product: CASSRTGIGDEQYF.

The genes are TRBV11-2 and TRBJ2-5; D remains unclear. Germline CDR1 SGHAT, CDR2 FQNNGV. Deletions cut 5 bases from V and 10 bases from J, with 8 bases between. The CDR3 is 10 residues long. DNA of the CDR3: TGTGCCAGCAGCACATCCGACCAGTACTTC. As protein: CASSTSDQYF.